This record covers a single TCR beta chain. It lacks a known antigen. One base away there is no much larger clone; base qualities are not given. CDR1 and CDR2 are drawn from the germline V gene: MNHEY, SVGAGI. Counted from cysteine to phenylalanine, this CDR3 has 14 amino acids. Here the CDR3 DNA is all that survives: 42 bases in frame from base 1. Compared with germline, V lacks 5 bases and J lacks 5 bases; bases without a gene match: 5. The data belong to a study of T cell responses to AZD1222 COVID-19 vaccine (dated by TCRdb to about 2021). About the full investigation: A total of approximately 230 trial participants underwent TCR sequencing, of whom 200 to 220 received two doses of AZD1222 and around 25 received two doses of the MenACWY control vaccine. Trial participants were enrolled by age into subgroups of 18-55, 56-69 and 70-plus years, and approximately 150, 30 and 60 TCR-sequenced participants, respectively, were included in these subgroups. The research as a whole found: Participants were mostly white British and included more females than males, and it was suggested by the authors that clonal diversity may have been underestimated. Because no day 14 peak-response samples were available, repertoires were characterized only after the peak T cell response. The vaccine-associated CD4 TCRs covered the entire spike protein, and the dominant responses fell in regions 160-218 and 743-854. After two AZD1222 doses, both the breadth and the depth of spike-specific TCRs were significantly higher than at day 0 and than in MenACWY recipients. In the small 56-69-year group, the increase in depth fell short of significance, most likely because of low power. Reportedly, almost half of the unique spike-specific TCRs recognized epitopes lying outside the regions that are mutated in the B.1.351 and B.1.1.7 variants. Conclusions about previously exposed vaccinees were limited because only 5 or 6 AZD1222 recipients were SARS-CoV-2 seropositive at baseline.

The CDR3 regions of human TCRbeta chains were analyzed by immunosequencing. For the original study's pipeline: Repertoire TCRs were checked for matches against a reference library of SARS-CoV-2-specific TCRs that had been generated using the MIRA antigen-specificity platform. Breadth was defined as the fraction of unique TCRs that were SARS-CoV-2-associated. Depth was defined as the fraction of total T cells that were SARS-CoV-2-associated. Using the MIRA data, every spike-specific TCR was mapped to the spike region that the TCR reacted to and assigned to either a CD4 or a CD8 class. Log10-transformed breadth and depth values were compared by one-way ANOVA with Sidak's multiple comparisons tests. TCRdb took over this immuneACCESS table, retaining in-frame rearrangements with V and J assigned. Such tables are incomplete; in checked studies, under half of the missing clones stem from an unresolved V gene, and the remainder is unexplained. V, J and clone size are taken as reported in that table, and D and trimming were inferred from the DNA itself. Recorded for this sample are 110,000 or so clones; about 91% of them occurred a single time. Jointly, the top ten make up less than 6.5% of the sample.

The intended sense of this specimen's time point label: about 28 days (+/-7) after the second vaccine dose. AZD1222 recipients whose second dose came at about 4 weeks and those whose second dose came at about 12 weeks were combined into one group, since spike-specific TCR depth and breadth did not differ between the two schedules. The vaccinee samples were drawn from two UK trials, COV001 and COV002, one of which was a single-blind randomized controlled phase 2/3 trial testing AZD1222 (ChAdOx1 nCoV-19) in healthy adults. For TCRbeta chain sequencing, PBMC samples were collected from trial participants at day 0 and at day 28 after the second dose.

The chain joins TRBV6-5 to TRBJ2-2; 7 junctional bases match TRBD1. The receptor was isolated from an adult who received the AZD1222 COVID-19 vaccine. Sequenced here: peripheral blood, sampled 28 days after the second AZD1222 dose. The CDR3 reads as follows: CASSRTGDTGELFF. The base sequence is TGTGCCAGCAGTCGAACAGGGGATACCGGGGAGCTGTTTTTT.